The clone carrying this TCR beta chain turned up a few times. The target antigen is unknown. The data were taken from a study of T cell repertoires in cytomegalovirus infection. Study at large: As its CMV epitopes, the study selected recently identified HLA-C-restricted and well-studied HLA-B-restricted targets. Study-level results: Public TCR beta family frequency separated CMV-and-HLA carriers, including in an independent cohort.

One entry per CDR3 protein results from TCRdb running MiXCR on the reads. The sample holds approximately 110,000 distinct CDR3 sequences; around 32% are singletons and the top ten take roughly 53%. The sample was CD8+ T cells from cultured PBMCs, taken from culture after CMV antigen stimulation. The source is a human donor in good health (CMV status not recorded). Some clones in this sample may be carry-over from other donors' samples.

Here the CDR3 reads CASLRLGANVLTF. The CDR3 DNA sequence: TGTGCCAGCCTAAGACTTGGGGCCAACGTCCTGACTTTC. The genes are TRBV6-1 and TRBJ2-6; D is undetermined. The CDR3 runs 13 residues. The V gene lost 8 bases and the J gene lost 3 bases, with 8 bases spanning the gap. CDR1 MNHNS and CDR2 SASEGT come from the germline V gene.